Listed here are 22 T cell receptor beta chains from one sample, sequenced in a study of shared clonotypes between healthy human individuals (dated by TCRdb to the early 2020s). CD8 naive samples were obtained by positive selection for CCR7 among CD45RO-negative cells, yielding a CD45RA+CCR7+ population from which TemRA cells were excluded. The library was made by the immunoSEQ multiplex PCR assay. TCRdb holds this immuneACCESS table with in-frame rearrangements only. Some clones are missing; in checked studies, unresolved V genes explain under half, and the rest has no known cause. The sample table records around 1.9 million clones; 93% of these occur just once. The top ten constitute around 1.8% of the sample. Sequencing used naive CD8+ T cells from PBMCs. This sample's cell subset or site label indicates: CD45RA+CCR7+. These receptors all come from a man aged 18 to 30 in good health. Some clones in this sample may be carry-over from other donors' samples.

The chain has TRBV18 and TRBJ2-5; TRBD1 agrees at 7 bases. Germline CDR1 reads KGHSH; CDR2 reads LQKENI. The CDR3 spans 17 residues. The V gene end was trimmed by 3 bases and the J gene end by 1 base; junction bases not matched to a gene: 11. DNA for the CDR3: TGTGCCAGCTCACCGCTAGTAGGGGGCTCCAGCCAAGAGACCCAGTACTTC. Its translation: CASSPLVGGSSQETQYF.

This chain uses TRBV4-2 with TRBJ2-7, with 11 bases lining up with TRBD1. The junction had 6 bases not matched to a gene; V was cut back by 4 bases and J by 4 bases. Per the germline V gene, CDR1 is LGHNA and CDR2 is YNFKEQ. The CDR3 has 15 residues. The CDR3, as DNA: TGTGCCAGCAGCCTACCGGGACAGGGGGTTTACGAGCAGTACTTC. Translation gives CASSLPGQGVYEQYF.

The chain employs TRBV7-8 and TRBJ2-7; D tentatively fits TRBD1 or TRBD2 (5 bases each). The CDR3 contains 15 residues. V lost 5 bases and J lost 0, with 14 bases in between. Germline V gives CDR1 SGHVS, CDR2 FQNEAQ. This CDR3 reads CASSLGRAPSYEQYF. CDR3 coding DNA: TGTGCCAGCAGCCTGGGGCGGGCCCCCTCCTACGAGCAGTACTTC.

The CDR3 sequence is CASSPSGRANGELFF. CDR3 nucleotide sequence: TGTGCCAGCTCACCTAGCGGGAGAGCTAACGGGGAGCTGTTTTTT. The genes are TRBV18 and TRBJ2-2; TRBD2 matches 9 bases. The V segment lost 3 bases and the J segment 7 bases; nucleotides outside the gene matches: 6. This CDR3 is built from 15 residues. The germline V gene encodes CDR1 KGHSH and CDR2 LQKENI.

This sequence joins TRBV7-8 and TRBJ2-2; tentatively, D is TRBD1 (5 bases). The CDR3 is made up of 14 amino acids. V lost 1 base and J 4 bases, leaving 7 bases between the germline ends. In germline, CDR1 is SGHVS, CDR2 FQNEAQ. DNA of the CDR3: TGTGCCAGCAGCTTAGGGGGCAGCACCGGGGAGCTGTTTTTT. Translated, it gives CASSLGGSTGELFF.

This chain joins TRBV2 and TRBJ2-7; TRBD2 might be the D (5 bases). V lost 7 bases to trimming and J lost 0 bases, with 13 bases between them. This CDR3 is built from 14 residues. Germline loops: CDR1 SNHLY, CDR2 FYNNEI. The CDR3 here is CASKPGIYSYEQYF. The DNA for the CDR3 is TGTGCCAGCAAACCCGGGATCTACTCCTACGAGCAGTACTTC.

The genes are TRBV6-5 and TRBJ2-5; D unclear. The CDR3 spans 13 residues. V was trimmed by 4 bases and J by 4 bases, leaving 10 bases between them. CDR1 and CDR2 from the germline V gene are MNHEY and SVGAGI. The CDR3 region is CASSSGSRETQYF. CDR3 in DNA: TGTGCCAGCAGTTCTGGGTCTCGAGAGACCCAGTACTTC.

V and J are TRBV13 and TRBJ2-5; 11 nucleotides align to TRBD1. The CDR3 consists of 14 residues. Germline assignment: CDR1 PRHDT and CDR2 FYEKMQ (reference sequence). Trimming took 3 bases from V and 4 from J; bases not matched to a gene: 1. Written as DNA, the CDR3 is TGTGCCAGCAGCTTCGGACAGGGGGCAGAGACCCAGTACTTC. It codes for CASSFGQGAETQYF.

V usage is TRBV28 and J usage is TRBJ2-7; 8 bases are a match to TRBD1. The trim removed 5 bases at V and 2 bases at J, leaving 8 bases unmatched. This CDR3 comprises 15 residues. Germline V lookup: CDR1 MDHEN, CDR2 SYDVKM. CDR3 sequence: CASSPYRGSAYEQYF. DNA for the CDR3: TGTGCCAGCAGTCCGTACAGGGGGTCCGCCTACGAGCAGTACTTC.

The V call is TRBV7-9, the J call TRBJ1-2; 9 nucleotides line up with TRBD1. Germline V gene sequence: CDR1 SEHNR, CDR2 FQNEAQ (reference sequence). This CDR3 contains 17 residues. The junction had 16 bases not matched to a gene; V was cut back by 5 bases and J by 6 bases. The CDR3 loop is CASSAPRRDRVSHGYTF. The CDR3, as DNA: TGTGCCAGCAGCGCCCCTCGACGGGACAGGGTGTCTCATGGCTACACCTTC.

The V call is TRBV29-1, the J call TRBJ2-7; 9 bases map to TRBD1. The CDR3 length is 15 residues. Germline-derived CDR1 and CDR2 are SQVTM and ANQGSEA. Losses at the gene ends were 0 bases for V and 4 bases for J; bases not matched to a gene: 7. The CDR3 sequence is CSVEDRTGGFYEQYF. CDR3 nucleotide sequence: TGCAGCGTTGAAGATCGTACAGGGGGCTTTTACGAGCAGTACTTC.

The V call is TRBV9, the J call TRBJ2-5; TRBD2 agrees at 8 bases. V trimming: 7 bases; J trimming: 5 bases; junction bases outside the gene matches: 13. The germline gives CDR1 SGDLS, CDR2 YYNGEE. The CDR3 sequence is 15 residues long. CDR3 amino acids: CASARRGLGVETQYF. CDR3 bases: TGTGCCAGCGCCAGGAGGGGACTAGGGGTGGAGACCCAGTACTTC.

The gene calls are TRBV7-9 and TRBJ2-3; TRBD2 matches at 7 bases. The J segment lost 4 bases and the V segment lost 3 bases, leaving 10 bases of the junction unmatched. The CDR3 spans 16 residues. CDR1 and CDR2 from the germline V gene are SEHNR and FQNEAQ (reference sequence). The CDR3 sequence: CASSFRTPAGADTQYF. In DNA, the CDR3 is TGTGCCAGCAGCTTTCGGACCCCTGCGGGGGCAGATACGCAGTATTTT.

This chain uses TRBV9 with TRBJ2-5, with D perhaps TRBD1 or TRBD2 (6 bases each). V was trimmed by 3 bases and J by 8 bases, leaving 23 bases between them. The CDR3 has 16 residues. Germline values: CDR1 SGDLS, CDR2 YYNGEE. The DNA of the CDR3 is TGTGCCAGCAGCGGAGCCGTCGGACTCCCGGGGGCAACCCAGTACTTC. Translating gives CASSGAVGLPGATQYF.

This chain connects TRBV6-5 to TRBJ2-1; 12 positions match TRBD2. Germline V gene data show CDR1 as MNHEY and CDR2 as SVGAGI. The junction had 5 bases not matched to a gene; V was cut back by 7 bases and J by 4 bases. This CDR3 contains 15 residues. DNA for the CDR3: TGTGCCAGCACCCCTAGCGGGAGGGAGTACAATGAGCAGTTCTTC. It codes for CASTPSGREYNEQFF.

The chain recombines TRBV11-2 with TRBJ2-1; weak D call: TRBD2 (6 bases). The CDR3 runs to 14 residues. V lost 2 bases and J 5 bases, leaving 10 bases between the germline ends. CDR1 SGHAT and CDR2 FQNNGV come from the germline V gene. The CDR3 reads CASSLYRGNNEQFF. The DNA for the CDR3 is TGTGCCAGCAGCTTATATCGGGGGAACAATGAGCAGTTCTTC.

The CDR3 here is CASAPRGLSYNEQFF. CDR3 nucleotides: TGCGCCAGCGCCCCCCGGGGCCTCTCCTACAATGAGCAGTTCTTC. The V gene is TRBV10-2, the J gene TRBJ2-1; the D gene could be TRBD1 or TRBD2 (5 bases each). The length of the CDR3 is 15 residues. CDR1 and CDR2 from the germline V gene are WSHSY and SAAADI. V was cut by 8 bases and J by 0 bases, with 14 bases left in between.

The chain is built from TRBV19 and TRBJ1-2; D might be TRBD1 (5 bases). Trimming took 8 bases from V and 5 from J, leaving 18 bases between them. Germline CDR1 reads LNHDA; CDR2 reads SQIVND (reference sequence). The CDR3 runs 14 residues. Written as DNA, the CDR3 is TGTGCCAGTTCATCCGACAGAGGATGGTATGGCTACACCTTC. Its translation is CASSSDRGWYGYTF.

This rearrangement joins TRBV28 to TRBJ2-7; 9 bases agree with TRBD1. The CDR3 length is 15 residues. Germline V gene sequence: CDR1 MDHEN, CDR2 SYDVKM. After removal of 3 bases from V and 4 bases from J, the junction contained 7 bases not matched to a gene. CDR3 in amino acids: CASSFEGTGSYEQYF. In DNA, the CDR3 is TGTGCCAGCAGTTTTGAGGGGACAGGGAGTTACGAGCAGTACTTC. The variable domain in full, completed from reference TRBV28 and TRBJ2-7, reads DVKVTQSSRYLVKRTGEKVFLECVQDMDHENMFWYRQDPGLGLRLIYFSYDVKMKEKGDIPEGYSVSREKKERFSLILESASTNQTSMYLCASSFEGTGSYEQYFGPGTRLTVT.

As concerns this clone: Additional DNA sequences in this sample encode the identical CDR3. The chain has TRBV19 and TRBJ2-7, with 10 bases identical to TRBD2. Losses at the gene ends were 2 bases for V and 3 bases for J; bases not matched to a gene: 4. CDR1 and CDR2 (germline): LNHDA, SQIVND (reference sequence). The CDR3 has 15 amino acids. CDR3 residues: CASSIRTSGNYEQYF. The CDR3 nucleotides are TGTGCCAGTAGTATAAGGACTAGCGGCAACTACGAGCAGTACTTC.

Concerning this clone itself: The same CDR3 can be traced to other DNA sequences in this sample. This rearrangement joins TRBV7-9 to TRBJ1-2; the D gene is possibly TRBD1 (5 bases). Trimming pared 3 bases from V and 3 bases from J, leaving 11 bases between. Germline-derived CDR1 and CDR2 are SEHNR and FQNEAQ (reference sequence). The CDR3 extends over 14 amino acids. The CDR3 loop is CASSLAGPYYGYTF. CDR3 nucleotide sequence: TGTGCCAGCAGCTTGGCGGGGCCTTACTATGGCTACACCTTC.

The V and J genes are TRBV7-2 and TRBJ2-1; 8 bases are shared with TRBD2. The CDR3 loop spans 13 amino acids. CDR1 is SGHTA, CDR2 FQGNSA, per germline. V gave up 5 bases and J gave up 14 bases; unmatched junction bases: 11. The CDR3 DNA follows: TGTGCCAGCAGCCAAACCTCGGGGGGGAGGGAGTTCTTC. Amino acids: CASSQTSGGREFF.